A selection of T cell receptor beta chains follows, all from one sample in a study of T cells in Graves' hyperthyroidism and ophthalmopathy. In TCRdb, the multiplex PCR reads were re-called with MiXCR into one record per CDR3 protein. The sample has approximately 530,000 distinct CDR3 sequences, 16% seen once. Source material: blood. The source of these receptors is a woman aged 18 to 35 with Graves' hyperthyroidism. Each CDR3 is given with its conserved first and last residue. A D gene is named only where the DNA matches it firmly. Where a row states a size, it is once, few, many or the class of an expanded clone; other rows omit it.

TRBD1	TRBJ1-2	many	TRBV20-1	TGCAGTGCGACAACAGGGGGCAACTATGGCTACACCTTC	CSATTGGNYGYTF
TRBD2	TRBJ2-4	NA	TRBV2	TGTGCCAGCACTGGACTAGCGGGAGGACCGGGGCCTGAAGTAGCCAAAAACATTCAGTACTTC	CASTGLAGGPGPEVAKNIQYF
NA	TRBJ1-1	many	TRBV11-2	TGTGCCAGCAGCTCCATGGGACTCATGAACACTGAAGCTTTCTTT	CASSSMGLMNTEAFF
TRBD2	TRBJ2-1	many	TRBV29-1	TGCAGCGTTGTTGCGGGAGGAAATGAGCAGTTCTTC	CSVVAGGNEQFF
NA	TRBJ2-1	many	TRBV7-8	TGTGCCAGCAGCTTAGCGTCTCGCGGACCTTACAATGAGCAGTTCTTC	CASSLASRGPYNEQFF
NA	TRBJ2-3	NA	TRBV4-2	TGTGCCAGCAGCCGAATCGCAGATACGCAGTATTTT	CASSRIADTQYF
NA	TRBJ1-2	few	TRBV30	TGTGCCTGGAGTGTAATCCGGGGGCGCTATGGCTACACCTTC	CAWSVIRGRYGYTF
NA	TRBJ2-3	many	TRBV18	TGTGCCAGCTCACCACCGGGACGTAACACAGATACGCAGTATTTT	CASSPPGRNTDTQYF
TRBD1	TRBJ1-5	NA	TRBV6-1	TGTGCCAGCACCGTCGATCCCGGGACAGGGGACAGCCAGCCCCAGCATTTT	CASTVDPGTGDSQPQHF
TRBD2	TRBJ2-7	many	TRBV28	TGTGCCAGCAGTTCCATCCTAGCGGGAGAGACCTACGAGCAGTACTTC	CASSSILAGETYEQYF
TRBD1	TRBJ2-1	NA	TRBV12-3/TRBV12-4	TGTGCCAGCAGTTCACAGGGGAGTATATCCTACAATGAGCAGTTCTTC	CASSSQGSISYNEQFF
TRBD1	TRBJ1-4	NA	TRBV29-1	TGCAGCGCCGGGCGGACAGGGACTAATGAAAAACTGTTTTTT	CSAGRTGTNEKLFF
TRBD1	TRBJ1-2	many	TRBV6-1	TGTGCCAGCAGTGAAGATAACAGGGGAACTGGCTACACCTTC	CASSEDNRGTGYTF
TRBD1	TRBJ1-5	many	TRBV7-3	TGTGCCAGCAGCCAAAAAGTCCCGGGACAGGGGAGGGGCAATCAGCCCCAGCATTTT	CASSQKVPGQGRGNQPQHF
NA	TRBJ2-7	many	TRBV20-1	TGCAGTGCTAGCCCCGGTACCTACGAGCAGTACTTC	CSASPGTYEQYF
NA	TRBJ2-5	NA	TRBV18	TGTGCCAGCTCACCCCCCGGGACAACTCAGGAGACCCAGTACTTC	CASSPPGTTQETQYF
NA	TRBJ1-1	many	TRBV12-3/TRBV12-4	TGTGCCAGCAGTACCCCCGAAACAGGGCCCCGTGAAGCTTTCTTT	CASSTPETGPREAFF
TRBD1	TRBJ2-7	many	TRBV7-2	TGTGCCAGCAGCTACCTTTCGAGGCAGGGGGTCCACGAGCAGTACTTC	CASSYLSRQGVHEQYF
TRBD2	TRBJ2-4	NA	TRBV20-1	TGCAGTGCTAGGTCTAGCGGTAAAACCATTCAGTACTTC	CSARSSGKTIQYF
TRBD1	TRBJ1-1	NA	TRBV30	TGTGCCTGGAGTTTCACAGGGGGGACTGAAGCTTTCTTT	CAWSFTGGTEAFF
TRBD1	TRBJ2-7	NA	TRBV6-5	TGTGCCAGCAGTTATCAGCAGGGGGCCTACGAGCAGTACTTC	CASSYQQGAYEQYF
NA	TRBJ1-5	NA	TRBV19	TGTGCCAGTAGTAGGGTCGGGGTAGGCAATCAGCCCCAGCATTTT	CASSRVGVGNQPQHF
NA	TRBJ1-2	NA	TRBV2	TGTGCCAGCAGTGACCAACCCATGACATATGGCTACACCTTC	CASSDQPMTYGYTF
NA	TRBJ1-4	many	TRBV7-8	TGTGCCAGCAGCTTAGGAGGGAGAGTCAATGAAAAACTGTTTTTT	CASSLGGRVNEKLFF
TRBD2	TRBJ2-5	NA	TRBV5-6	TGTGCCAGCAGCTTGGCTTTTCGAGCTAGCGGAAAAGATTATAAGACCCAGTACTTC	CASSLAFRASGKDYKTQYF
NA	TRBJ2-3	many	TRBV5-1	TGCGCCAGCAGCCCTTTCCACCAGGCAGATACGCAGTATTTT	CASSPFHQADTQYF
NA	TRBJ2-7	many	TRBV11-2	TGTGCCAGCAGCTTCCCCGGGATGGGTAACGAGCAGTACTTC	CASSFPGMGNEQYF
TRBD1	TRBJ2-1	NA	TRBV5-1	TGCGCCAGCAGCTTGGAAGGGACAGCTACCTACAATGAGCAGTTCTTC	CASSLEGTATYNEQFF
TRBD2	TRBJ2-5	NA	TRBV9	TGTGCCAGCAGCGGGACTAGCGGGGGGTTCCAAGAGACCCAGTACTTC	CASSGTSGGFQETQYF
NA	TRBJ1-1	NA	TRBV6-5	TGTGCCAGCAGTTACGCGGGGTCTGAAGCTTTCTTT	CASSYAGSEAFF
NA	TRBJ2-3	many	TRBV5-1	TGCGCCAGCAGCCGAGGACAGACAGATACGCAGTATTTT	CASSRGQTDTQYF
NA	TRBJ2-7	many	TRBV7-2	TGTGCCAGCAGCTTATGGTTATCCTACGAGCAGTACTTC	CASSLWLSYEQYF
TRBD2	TRBJ2-3	NA	TRBV10-2	TGCGCCAGCAGTGACCCCCGACTAGCGGGAGTATCAGATACGCAGTATTTT	CASSDPRLAGVSDTQYF
TRBD1	TRBJ2-7	few	TRBV5-1	TGCGCCAGCAGCTGGCTTTCGACAGGGGGCGTCACCTACGAGCAGTACTTC	CASSWLSTGGVTYEQYF
NA	TRBJ1-6	NA	TRBV3-1	TGTGCCAGCAGCCAAGATCGTCCGGTTAGCTCCTATAATTCACCCCTCCACTTT	CASSQDRPVSSYNSPLHF